These 10 T cell receptor beta chains originate from one sample sequenced in a study of cytomegalovirus exposure and HLA in healthy donors. Researchers ran the PCR with 60 Vbeta and 13 Jbeta primers. Only in-frame clones appear in the TCRdb table, and some are missing; sequencing was by immunoSEQ multiplex PCR. The sample records some 130,000 clones, around 80% being singletons. Sequencing input: PBMCs. These receptors were collected from a woman between 35 and 50 years old in good health and CMV-seronegative.

The chain links TRBV18 to TRBJ1-4, with TRBD1 identical over 8 bases. Germline assignment: CDR1 KGHSH and CDR2 LQKENI. The CDR3 is made up of 16 amino acids. The V gene end was trimmed by 3 bases and the J gene end by 7 bases; junction bases not matched to a gene: 10. DNA of the CDR3: TGTGCCAGCTCACCCTACTCAGGGGGCGTTGGTGAAAAACTGTTTTTT. Translated: CASSPYSGGVGEKLFF.

The chain is built from TRBV2 and TRBJ2-1, with TRBD2 matching 9 bases. Germline trimming cut 6 bases from V and 4 bases from J; bases unmatched to any gene: 7. This CDR3 has 15 amino acids. The germline gives CDR1 SNHLY, CDR2 FYNNEI. The CDR3 here is CASSLQREAYNEQFF. As DNA, the CDR3 is TGTGCCAGCAGCCTCCAGCGGGAGGCTTACAATGAGCAGTTCTTC.

This clone was found once. This chain connects TRBV5-1 to TRBJ1-1; D not certain. V was trimmed by 7 bases and J by 5 bases, leaving 15 bases between them. This CDR3 spans 13 amino acids. Germline CDR1 reads SGHRS; CDR2 reads YFSETQ. The DNA of the CDR3 is TGCGCCAGCTGGGGAGGGTTGGAGACTGAAGCTTTCTTT. It is translated as CASWGGLETEAFF.

The chain has TRBV18 and TRBJ2-5, with D possibly TRBD1 on 6 matching bases. CDR3 size: 15 residues. Trimming took 3 bases from V and 0 from J, leaving 11 bases between them. Per germline, CDR1 KGHSH and CDR2 LQKENI. For the CDR3, the DNA is TGTGCCAGCTCACCTTCCGACAGGTACCAAGAGACCCAGTACTTC. Its protein product is CASSPSDRYQETQYF.

This clone was observed once. The rearrangement joins TRBV27 to TRBJ2-1; D might be TRBD2 (5 bases). The CDR3 is 15 residues long. Trimming took off 7 bases at V and 6 bases at J, with 19 bases between the two ends. Germline CDR1 and CDR2: MNHEY and SMNVEV (reference sequence). CDR3 DNA: TGTGCCAGCACGGCGCTAGTAGGAGGAGGCAATGAGCAGTTCTTC. Protein product: CASTALVGGGNEQFF.

The CDR3 reads CASSHRGQGGTEAFF. The CDR3 region has the DNA TGCGCCAGCAGCCATAGGGGACAGGGGGGCACTGAAGCTTTCTTT. The J gene is TRBJ1-1, the V gene TRBV4-1, with 11 positions matching TRBD1. The CDR3 has 15 amino acids. Unmatched junction bases numbered 4, after V lost 3 bases and J lost 4 bases. Germline V CDR1 and CDR2: MGHRA, YSYEKL.

The rearrangement uses TRBV7-8 and TRBJ1-5, with 12 bases that match TRBD1. V was clipped by 5 bases and J by 6 bases; unmatched bases: 8. The CDR3 sequence is 16 residues long. Per germline, CDR1 SGHVS and CDR2 FQNEAQ. CDR3 sequence (DNA): TGTGCCAGCAGCCCGGGACAGGGGGCGATTCTTCAGCCCCAGCATTTT. Amino acid sequence: CASSPGQGAILQPQHF.

This clone was counted only a few times. The rearrangement links TRBV5-1 to TRBJ1-4; 7 bases agree with TRBD1. Trimming removed 4 bases from V and 8 bases from J; junction bases left unmatched: 5. Germline values: CDR1 SGHRS, CDR2 YFSETQ. The CDR3 runs to 13 residues. The CDR3 protein is CASSRSGGEKLFF. CDR3 in DNA: TGCGCCAGCAGCCGGTCAGGGGGAGAAAAACTGTTTTTT.

This rearrangement joins TRBV5-4 to TRBJ2-1; unclear D gene. Germline V gene sequence: CDR1 SGHNT, CDR2 YYREEE (reference sequence). V was clipped by 0 bases and J by 7 bases, with 5 bases between them. This CDR3 spans 12 amino acids. CDR3 region: CASSLGLNEQFF. The CDR3 region has the DNA TGTGCCAGCAGCTTGGGTCTGAATGAGCAGTTCTTC.

This chain connects TRBV7-3 to TRBJ2-1; 8 bases are shared with TRBD1. V dropped 4 bases and J dropped 1; count of bases not matched to a gene: 3. CDR3 length equals 15 residues. Germline V gene sequence: CDR1 SGHTA, CDR2 FQGTGA. CDR3 region: CASSSRQGSYNEQFF. CDR3 DNA: TGTGCCAGCAGCTCCCGACAGGGGTCCTACAATGAGCAGTTCTTC. The variable domain in full, with the rest retrieved from reference TRBV7-3 and TRBJ2-1, is GAGVSQTPSNKVTEKGKYVELRCDPISGHTALYWYRQSLGQGPEFLIYFQGTGAADDSGLPNDRFFAVRPEGSVSTLKIQRTERGDSAVYLCASSSRQGSYNEQFFGPGTRLTVL.